Following are 8 T cell receptor beta chains from one sample sequenced in a study of glioma-infiltrating T cells. TCR alpha and beta CDR3 regions were amplified from RNA using iRepertoire nested multiplex PCR. TCRdb itself ran the multiplex PCR reads through MiXCR, one entry per CDR3 protein. The sample lists under 200,000 distinct CDR3 sequences; about 47% were seen once. The sample taken for sequencing was glioma tissue, nonneoplastic brain tissue, or PBMCs (not recorded which). The receptors were sampled from a human donor with low-grade glioma or glioblastoma, undergoing nonglioma brain surgery, or in good health (not recorded which).

This clonotype was counted ten times or more. The genes are TRBV6-1 and TRBJ2-7, with unresolved D. The CDR3 contains 13 residues. V dropped 5 bases and J dropped 7 bases, with 15 bases sitting between them. Germline CDR1 MNHNS, CDR2 SASEGT. Here the CDR3 reads CASSHRLDGEQYF. The CDR3 region has the DNA TGTGCCAGCAGTCACCGCCTGGACGGGGAGCAGTACTTC.

Worth noting for this clonotype: This sequence may be a read error, since a much larger clone differs from it by one base. This chain links TRBV2 with TRBJ1-6; D call uncertain. There are 13 residues in the CDR3. The V gene's germline CDR1 is SNHLY and CDR2 FYNNEI. The chain's CDR3 is CASSEVANLPLHF. In DNA form, the CDR3 reads TGTGCCAGCAGTGAAGTGGCTAATTTACCCCTCCACTTT.

As regards this clonotype: The junction departs from the called germline gene at one end, perhaps through a read error. The chain combines TRBV28 with TRBJ2-2, with TRBD1 as a possible D gene (5 bases). Germline V gene lookup returns CDR1 MDHEN and CDR2 SYDVKM. The CDR3 sequence is 14 residues long. As DNA, the CDR3 is TGTTCCAGCAGTTCTCGTCAGGGTTGGGGGGAGCTGTTTTTT. This encodes CSSSSRQGWGELFF.

With respect to this clonotype: One end of the junction is discordant with germline, which a read error may explain. The V gene is TRBV19, the J gene TRBJ2-1, with TRBD1 identical over 7 bases. CDR1 and CDR2 (germline): LNHDA, SQIVND (reference sequence). The CDR3 spans 16 residues. The CDR3 loop is CASSMYGQEPYNEKFF. CDR3 bases: TGTGCCAGTAGTATGTATGGACAGGAACCCTACAATGAGAAGTTCTTC.

This chain uses TRBV20-1 with TRBJ2-7, with D perhaps matching TRBD2 (6 bases). Germline CDR1 DFQATT, CDR2 SNEGSKA (reference sequence). This CDR3 spans 17 amino acids. The V and J ends lost 3 bases and 4 bases respectively, with 25 bases between them. The CDR3 sequence is CSARFRDGTFKPYEQYF. The DNA for the CDR3 is TGCAGTGCTAGGTTTCGTGACGGGACTTTCAAACCTTACGAGCAGTACTTC.

A note on this clonotype: This sequence may be a read error, since a much larger clone differs from it by one base. The chain links TRBV28 to TRBJ2-7, with TRBD2 as a possible D gene (6 bases). Trimming took off 6 bases at V and 3 bases at J, with 18 bases between the two ends. Germline V gene lookup returns CDR1 MDHEN and CDR2 SYDVKM. The CDR3 totals 15 residues. CDR3 bases: TGTGCCAGCAGCATTTCTAGGGCGGGAAGCTACGAGCAGTACTTC. This gives the protein CASSISRAGSYEQYF.

Remarks on this clonotype: Being one base from a much bigger clone, this may be a read error. The chain employs TRBV20-1 and TRBJ2-1, with a weak D call TRBD2 (6 bases). The CDR3 spans 12 residues. The V gene's germline CDR1 is DFQATT and CDR2 SNEGSKA (reference sequence). CDR3 nucleotide sequence: TGCAGTGCGGCGCGGGACTCCAATGAGAAGTTCTTC. This codes for CSAARDSNEKFF.

A note on this clonotype: The CDR3 carries no conserved terminal phenylalanine or tryptophan, so it likely arises from a read error. This chain connects TRBV19 to TRBJ2-7; no definite D call. V gave up 5 bases and J gave up 0 bases, with 14 bases separating them. The CDR3 totals 15 residues. Per the germline V gene, CDR1 is LNHDA and CDR2 is SQIVND (reference sequence). The CDR3 region is CASSASSLNSYEQYL. The CDR3 DNA reads TGTGCCAGTAGTGCGAGCTCCCTTAACTCCTACGAGCAGTACCTC.